What follows describes a single T cell receptor beta chain. The sample comes from a study of blood T cell repertoires in COVID-19. About the study: The United States, Italy and Spain were the sources of the acute and convalescent COVID-19 samples. T cells, B-cell-depleted T cells, or PBMCs supplied cDNA or gDNA.

CDR1 and CDR2 (germline): ENHRY, SYGVKD. CDR3 length: 16 residues. V trimming: 6 bases; J trimming: 2 bases; junction bases outside the gene matches: 10. The protocol was immunoSEQ multiplex PCR, while the TCRdb copy is restricted to in-frame clones and leaves out a portion. This table has roughly 49,000 clones, around 65% appearing once. Source material: peripheral blood. This receptor was obtained from a woman in her 70s with acute or convalescent COVID-19. This chain joins TRBV10-3 and TRBJ2-5; 9 nucleotides line up with TRBD1. CDR3 bases: TGTGCCATCAGCGAACCCCGGACAGGGGAACAAGAGACCCAGTACTTC. Its translation: CAISEPRTGEQETQYF.